Each of the 27 T cell receptor beta chains below was sequenced from the same sample in a study of cytomegalovirus exposure and HLA in healthy donors. Vbeta (60) and Jbeta (13) primers were used in the PCR. Libraries were prepared by immunoSEQ multiplex PCR; TCRdb keeps only in-frame clonotypes and omits some of them. The sample contains roughly 200,000 clones, about 80% of which appear only once. The sequenced sample consisted of PBMCs. Receptors originate from a woman aged 55-75 years in good health and CMV-seropositive.

The chain carries TRBV4-2 and TRBJ2-5; a possible D gene is TRBD2 (6 bases). The V end lost 4 bases, the J end lost 5 bases, and 14 bases lay between the germline ends. This CDR3 contains 14 residues. The germline V gene has CDR1 LGHNA and CDR2 YNFKEQ. In DNA, the CDR3 is TGTGCCAGCAGCCTCGGAGGGCCACGGGAGACCCAGTACTTC. Amino acids: CASSLGGPRETQYF.

The chain carries TRBV2 and TRBJ1-6, with D maybe TRBD1 (6 bases). V was trimmed by 7 bases and J by 3 bases, leaving 19 bases between them. CDR3 length: 17 amino acids. Germline V lookup: CDR1 SNHLY, CDR2 FYNNEI. In nucleotides, the CDR3 is TGTGCCAGCAAAGGGGGACCGACGGGGTACTATAATTCACCCCTCCACTTT. This gives the protein CASKGGPTGYYNSPLHF. Full variable domain (rest looked up from reference TRBV2 and TRBJ1-6): EPEVTQTPSHQVTQMGQEVILRCVPISNHLYFYWYRQILGQKVEFLVSFYNNEISEKSEIFDDQFSVERPDGSNFTLKIRSTKLEDSAMYFCASKGGPTGYYNSPLHFGNGTRLTVT.

V usage is TRBV29-1 and J usage is TRBJ2-5; TRBD1 is a possible D gene (5 bases). The CDR3 totals 13 residues. Looked up from germline, CDR1 is SQVTM and CDR2 is ANQGSEA. Trimming took off 4 bases at V and 5 bases at J, with 14 bases between the two ends. The CDR3 is CSVGRIGAETQYF. CDR3 nucleotide sequence: TGCAGCGTTGGCCGGATAGGGGCGGAGACCCAGTACTTC.

The chain couples TRBV7-9 to TRBJ2-7; 8 bases line up with TRBD1. Looked up from germline, CDR1 is SEHNR and CDR2 is FQNEAQ (reference sequence). Losses at the gene ends were 5 bases for V and 5 bases for J; bases not matched to a gene: 8. This CDR3 comprises 14 residues. The CDR3 loop is CASSPRTGTHEQYF. The CDR3 DNA reads as TGTGCCAGCAGCCCTCGGACAGGGACCCACGAGCAGTACTTC.

V usage is TRBV2 and J usage is TRBJ2-7; tentative D call: TRBD1 (6 bases). The CDR3 has 14 amino acids. Germline-derived CDR1 and CDR2 are SNHLY and FYNNEI. The V end lost 7 bases, the J end lost 2 bases, and 15 bases lay between the germline ends. CDR3 nucleotides: TGTGCCAGCACCCCCCGGGACATCACCTACGAGCAGTACTTC. Its translation is CASTPRDITYEQYF.

CDR3 nucleotides: TGTGCCTGGACCCCCGGCGGAGGCTACACCTTC. This gives the protein CAWTPGGGYTF. This chain connects TRBV30 to TRBJ1-2; D is undetermined. With 4 bases removed from V and 8 bases from J, the gap between germline ends came to 11 bases. In germline, CDR1 is GTSNPN, CDR2 SVGIG (reference sequence). This CDR3 has 11 residues.

The gene calls are TRBV27 and TRBJ1-1; unclear D gene. The V end was cut by 3 bases, the J end by 5 bases, with 13 bases between. Germline assignment: CDR1 MNHEY and CDR2 SMNVEV (reference sequence). The CDR3 spans 14 residues. This CDR3 is CASSLYPPGTEAFF. The CDR3 DNA sequence: TGTGCCAGCAGTTTGTATCCCCCGGGGACTGAAGCTTTCTTT.

V is TRBV4-1 and J is TRBJ2-7, with D perhaps TRBD2 (5 bases). This CDR3 is built from 16 residues. Trimming pared 0 bases from V and 0 bases from J, leaving 12 bases between. Looked up from germline, CDR1 is MGHRA and CDR2 is YSYEKL. In DNA form, the CDR3 reads TGCGCCAGCAGCCAAGACTTGGCGGGTGGCTCCTACGAGCAGTACTTC. It is translated as CASSQDLAGGSYEQYF.

V and J are TRBV28 and TRBJ1-2; tentative D call: TRBD1 (6 bases). The CDR3 is 13 residues long. The V gene's germline CDR1 is MDHEN and CDR2 SYDVKM. Trimming stripped 4 bases from V and 7 bases from J, with 13 bases between. CDR3 in DNA: TGTGCCAGCAGTTCGGGGGGGGCGGGTGGCTACACCTTC. Translated: CASSSGGAGGYTF.

The chain employs TRBV5-1 and TRBJ1-4, with D unresolved. Germline V gene lookup returns CDR1 SGHRS and CDR2 YFSETQ. This CDR3 comprises 14 residues. V was cut by 2 bases and J by 7 bases, with 12 bases left in between. The CDR3 DNA reads TGCGCCAGCAGCTTCGGATCGGAGGGTGAAAAACTGTTTTTT. Translated, it gives CASSFGSEGEKLFF. The full variable domain, in which reference TRBV5-1 and TRBJ1-4 provide the parts outside the CDR3, is KAGVTQTPRYLIKTRGQQVTLSCSPISGHRSVSWYQQTPGQGLQFLFEYFSETQRNKGNFPGRFSGRQFSNSRSEMNVSTLELGDSALYLCASSFGSEGEKLFFGSGTQLSVL.

The gene calls are TRBV29-1 and TRBJ1-1, with TRBD1 as a possible D gene (6 bases). The CDR3 is 14 amino acids. Germline loops: CDR1 SQVTM, CDR2 ANQGSEA. V was pared by 5 bases and J by 0 bases, with 13 bases between. CDR3 sequence reads: CSVRQGLMNTEAFF. For the CDR3, the DNA is TGCAGCGTTCGGCAGGGGCTCATGAACACTGAAGCTTTCTTT.

The chain recombines TRBV27 with TRBJ2-1; D unclear. CDR3 length: 14 amino acids. V lost 5 bases and J 6 bases, leaving 14 bases between the germline ends. CDR1 and CDR2 from the germline V gene are MNHEY and SMNVEV (reference sequence). The CDR3 nucleotides read TGTGCCAGCAGTCGTGCCGGGTATCTCAATGAGCAGTTCTTC. This sequence encodes CASSRAGYLNEQFF.

This clone was seen only once. J is TRBJ1-2 and V is TRBV6-5, with 10 bases fitting TRBD1. The CDR3 consists of 14 residues. V gave up 6 bases and J gave up 4 bases; unmatched junction bases: 5. The V gene's germline CDR1 is MNHEY and CDR2 SVGAGI. This chain's CDR3 is CASRTGQGSYGYTF. For the CDR3, the DNA is TGTGCCAGCAGGACGGGACAGGGGAGCTATGGCTACACCTTC.

The gene calls are TRBV7-8 and TRBJ2-1; 9 bases match TRBD2. Germline values: CDR1 SGHVS, CDR2 FQNEAQ. This CDR3 comprises 18 residues. The V and J ends lost 5 bases and 1 base, in that order; junction bases with no gene match: 12. CDR3 nucleotides: TGTGCCAGCAGCCGCTGGGCTAGCGGGGTGCTATCCTACAATGAGCAGTTCTTC. Protein product: CASSRWASGVLSYNEQFF.

The gene calls are TRBV5-5 and TRBJ1-2; 7 positions agree with TRBD1. From germline, CDR1 is SGHKS and CDR2 YYEKEE (reference sequence). The trim removed 3 bases at V and 2 bases at J, leaving 7 bases unmatched. CDR3 length: 15 residues. The CDR3 here is CASSSWAGGNYGYTF. The CDR3 DNA reads as TGTGCCAGCAGCTCTTGGGCAGGGGGGAACTATGGCTACACCTTC.

The chain links TRBV7-9 to TRBJ1-1, with TRBD1 as a possible D gene (5 bases). The CDR3 spans 13 residues. V was shortened by 2 bases and J by 4 bases, with 8 bases between the two germline ends. Germline CDR1 reads SEHNR; CDR2 reads FQNEAQ (reference sequence). The CDR3 region has the DNA TGTGCCAGCAGCTTAACAGGACCCACTGAAGCTTTCTTT. This codes for CASSLTGPTEAFF.

The chain employs TRBV18 and TRBJ2-2; TRBD1 matches 8 bases. The CDR3 has 17 residues. Trimming removed 3 bases from V and 1 base from J; junction bases left unmatched: 7. In germline, CDR1 is KGHSH, CDR2 LQKENI. CDR3 in amino acids: CASSPQEGQVNTGELFF. The DNA for the CDR3 is TGTGCCAGCTCACCCCAGGAGGGACAGGTGAACACCGGGGAGCTGTTTTTT.

This clone appeared a few times. This rearrangement joins TRBV5-1 to TRBJ2-4; no reliable D call. Trimming shortened V by 4 bases and J by 0 bases, and 8 bases separated the two germline ends. The length of the CDR3 is 14 residues. The germline V gene encodes CDR1 SGHRS and CDR2 YFSETQ. The CDR3 protein is CASSPVIAKNIQYF. CDR3 DNA: TGCGCCAGCAGCCCAGTCATAGCCAAAAACATTCAGTACTTC.

This chain joins TRBV18 and TRBJ2-2; D remains ambiguous. The CDR3 is made up of 16 amino acids. CDR1 and CDR2 (germline): KGHSH, LQKENI. V lost 3 bases to trimming and J lost 1 base, with 12 bases between them. In DNA form, the CDR3 reads TGTGCCAGCTCACCCCAGCGATCCCAGAACACCGGGGAGCTGTTTTTT. The encoded protein is CASSPQRSQNTGELFF.

This clone has more than one count but fewer than ten. This chain links TRBV30 with TRBJ2-7, with TRBD2 matching over 11 bases. This CDR3 region has 14 residues. Trimming cost V 4 bases and J 4 bases; bases outside gene matches: 6. Germline V lookup: CDR1 GTSNPN, CDR2 SVGIG (reference sequence). The CDR3 sequence is CAWTPSGRQYEQYF. For the CDR3, the DNA is TGTGCCTGGACCCCTAGCGGGAGGCAGTACGAGCAGTACTTC.

This chain links TRBV19 with TRBJ2-2; 9 bases map to TRBD2. The CDR3 is 15 residues long. Germline V gene data show CDR1 as LNHDA and CDR2 as SQIVND (reference sequence). The V segment lost 9 bases and the J segment 8 bases; nucleotides outside the gene matches: 13. The CDR3 loop is CASKTSGPYLGELFF. The CDR3, as DNA: TGTGCCAGCAAAACTAGCGGGCCCTATTTGGGGGAGCTGTTTTTT.

The CDR3 is CASRPGGAGIGEQYF. The CDR3 DNA reads as TGTGCCTCGAGGCCAGGGGGCGCAGGAATAGGCGAGCAGTACTTC. The chain links TRBV15 to TRBJ2-7; 8 bases align to TRBD1. This CDR3 region has 15 residues. Losses at the gene ends were 11 bases for V and 6 bases for J; bases not matched to a gene: 18. CDR1 LNHNV and CDR2 YYDKDF come from the germline V gene (reference sequence).

V gene TRBV4-2 combines with J gene TRBJ1-1; the D gene is possibly TRBD1 (6 bases). Looked up from germline, CDR1 is LGHNA and CDR2 is YNFKEQ. The germline V and J ends were trimmed by 3 bases and 1 base, with 12 bases remaining between them. The CDR3 length is 15 residues. In nucleotides, the CDR3 is TGTGCCAGCAGCCAGGGGGACACCCAGAACACTGAAGCTTTCTTT. This sequence encodes CASSQGDTQNTEAFF.

Regarding this clone: The sample carries other DNA sequences with the same CDR3. The CDR3 DNA is TGTGCCAGCAGCTTAAGTAGGGGAGAGACCCAGTACTTC. Its protein product is CASSLSRGETQYF. V usage is TRBV5-4 and J usage is TRBJ2-5; TRBD1 might be the D (5 bases). Trimming took 2 bases from V and 4 from J, leaving 9 bases between them. The CDR3 runs 13 residues. Germline lookup yields CDR1 SGHNT and CDR2 YYREEE (reference sequence).

V usage is TRBV7-2 and J usage is TRBJ2-2, with D hard to call. The ends were cut back, 5 bases at V and 0 bases at J, with 13 bases in the middle. Germline V gives CDR1 SGHTA, CDR2 FQGNSA. The CDR3 is 16 amino acids. This chain's CDR3 is CASSKQVYSNTGELFF. CDR3 DNA: TGTGCCAGCAGCAAACAAGTATATTCGAACACCGGGGAGCTGTTTTTT. Filled out from reference TRBV7-2 and TRBJ2-2, the complete variable domain reads GAGVSQSPSNKVTEKGKDVELRCDPISGHTALYWYRQSLGQGLEFLIYFQGNSAPDKSGLPSDRFSAERTGGSVSTLTIQRTQQEDSAVYLCASSKQVYSNTGELFFGEGSRLTVL.

This clone showed up just once. The chain carries TRBV6-6 and TRBJ1-3; TRBD1 is a possible D gene (6 bases). There are 15 residues in the CDR3. V lost 6 bases to trimming and J lost 5 bases, with 17 bases between them. Germline V gene lookup returns CDR1 MNHNY and CDR2 SVGAGI (reference sequence). The CDR3 nucleotides are TGTGCCAGCAGCCTCCCGGGGGGGCAAAGAAACACCATATATTTT. Translation gives CASSLPGGQRNTIYF.

V is TRBV7-2 and J is TRBJ2-7; 7 bases align to TRBD1. Germline V CDR1 and CDR2: SGHTA, FQGNSA. The CDR3 is made up of 15 amino acids. The V gene end was trimmed by 1 base and the J gene end by 2 bases; junction bases not matched to a gene: 5. CDR3 residues: CASSLETGRPYEQYF. The CDR3 DNA reads TGTGCCAGCAGCTTAGAGACAGGGCGCCCCTACGAGCAGTACTTC.